Below are 5 T cell receptor beta chains sequenced from a single sample in a study of T cells in Graves' hyperthyroidism and ophthalmopathy. The TCR beta CDR3 regions underwent amplification using RNA transcripts as the source. Carried out on the TCR CDR3, a first-round RT-PCR used the HTBI primer set. Each CDR3 protein is one row after TCRdb ran MiXCR on the multiplex PCR reads. This table has about 530,000 distinct CDR3 sequences, about 15% appearing once. Source material: blood. The receptors were sampled from a woman aged 18-30 years with Graves' ophthalmopathy.

This clonotype has at least ten counts. This rearrangement joins TRBV7-2 to TRBJ2-2; 7 nucleotides align to TRBD1. Per the germline V gene, CDR1 is SGHTA and CDR2 is FQGNSA. The CDR3 runs to 19 residues. J gave up 5 bases and V 5 bases, and 20 bases lay outside the gene matches. The DNA of the CDR3 is TGTGCCAGCAGCCCATCGGGACCCGACAGGGATATGGGAACCGGGGAGCTGTTTTTT. Translated: CASSPSGPDRDMGTGELFF. Variable domain in full (rest from reference TRBV7-2 and TRBJ2-2): GAGVSQSPSNKVTEKGKDVELRCDPISGHTALYWYRQSLGQGLEFLIYFQGNSAPDKSGLPSDRFSAERTGGSVSTLTIQRTQQEDSAVYLCASSPSGPDRDMGTGELFFGEGSRLTVL.

This clonotype was seen at least ten times. The rearrangement links TRBV7-2 to TRBJ2-3; possible D gene TRBD2, 5 bases. Deletions cut 2 bases from V and 6 bases from J, with 15 bases between. Germline CDR1 reads SGHTA; CDR2 reads FQGNSA. The CDR3 consists of 15 residues. CDR3 in DNA: TGTGCCAGCAGCTTAAGGCGAGGGATTACGGATACGCAGTATTTT. This translates into CASSLRRGITDTQYF.

V and J are TRBV28 and TRBJ1-2, with D unresolved. CDR3 length: 12 amino acids. V dropped 3 bases and J dropped 3 bases, with 5 bases sitting between them. Germline V CDR1 and CDR2: MDHEN, SYDVKM. The CDR3 bases are TGTGCCAGCAGTTTCGGGTACTATGGCTACACCTTC. It specifies CASSFGYYGYTF.

This clonotype appeared a few times. The chain employs TRBV20-1 and TRBJ1-5, with D unclear. This CDR3 contains 15 residues. Germline V lookup: CDR1 DFQATT, CDR2 SNEGSKA (reference sequence). V lost 3 bases and J lost 0, with 12 bases in between. The chain's CDR3 is CSASTSGDSNQPQHF. In nucleotides, the CDR3 is TGCAGTGCTAGTACGTCGGGAGATAGCAATCAGCCCCAGCATTTT.

This clonotype showed up many times. The genes are TRBV7-2 and TRBJ2-7; perhaps TRBD2 as D (6 bases). Germline CDR1 reads SGHTA; CDR2 reads FQGNSA. The V end was cut by 1 base, the J end by 4 bases, with 17 bases between. This CDR3 comprises 16 residues. Here the CDR3 DNA reads TGTGCCAGCAGCTTAGACCGGGAGAAGGGTGGGTACGAGCAGTACTTC. This translates into CASSLDREKGGYEQYF.